Listed below are T cell receptor beta chains from one sample, sequenced in a study of blood T cell repertoires in COVID-19. Generated by immunoSEQ multiplex PCR, the TCRdb table keeps only in-frame clones and is missing some. The table shows 62,000 or so clones, with roughly 80% occurring only once. Sequencing was performed on PBMCs or T cells enriched from blood (not recorded which). The receptor source for this set is a woman in her 40s with acute COVID-19. CDR3s include the opening cysteine and the closing phenylalanine or tryptophan. Fields, in order: clone size, J gene, V gene, D gene, CDR3 DNA, CDR3 protein. The D gene is left open where the match is weak. Clone size is given for some rows only: seen once, a few or many times, or a class if the clone is expanded.

.	TRBJ1-5	TRBV6-6	TRBD1	TGTGCCAGCAGAAGGGACAGGGCTAATCAGCCCCAGCATTTT	CASRRDRANQPQHF
.	TRBJ2-5	TRBV7-2	TRBD2	TGTGCCAGCAGCTTAAGGCGGGAGCGGGAGACCCAGTACTTC	CASSLRRERETQYF
.	TRBJ2-2	TRBV12-3/TRBV12-4	TRBD1	TGTGCCAGCAGTAACAGGGGCACCGGGGAGCTGTTTTTT	CASSNRGTGELFF
.	TRBJ2-1	TRBV27	TRBD2	TGTGCCAGCAGTTTGGGACTAGCGGGGGGGAATGAGCAGTTCTTC	CASSLGLAGGNEQFF
.	TRBJ2-3	TRBV19	TRBD2	TGTGCCAGTAGTGGTCTAGCGGGAGGGGAAGATACGCAGTATTTT	CASSGLAGGEDTQYF
once	TRBJ1-5	TRBV28	TRBD1	TGTGCCAGCAGTTCAGACAGGGTTAGCAATCAGCCCCAGCATTTT	CASSSDRVSNQPQHF
once	TRBJ2-1	TRBV5-1	TRBD2	TGCGCCAGCAGCGATAGGGGAGGGGTGGACAATGAGCAGTTCTTC	CASSDRGGVDNEQFF
.	TRBJ1-2	TRBV19	.	TGTGCCAGTAGACCGGGACTACCTTTAGCTAACTATGGCTACACCTTC	CASRPGLPLANYGYTF
once	TRBJ1-5	TRBV10-3	.	TGTGCCATCAGAAAGGACACCGACAATCAGCCCCAGCATTTT	CAIRKDTDNQPQHF
few	TRBJ1-1	TRBV18	.	TGTGCCAGCTCACCACCGACAGGTATGGTCACTGAAGCTTTCTTT	CASSPPTGMVTEAFF
few	TRBJ1-2	TRBV28	.	TGTGCCAGCAGCCATATTGCGGACAGAGTGTATGGCTACACCTTC	CASSHIADRVYGYTF
once	TRBJ1-4	TRBV6-5	TRBD1	TGTGCCAGCAGAGGGGCGGACAGGGGTCAAAAACTGTTTTTT	CASRGADRGQKLFF
.	TRBJ1-5	TRBV4-1	.	TGCGCCAGCAGCCAAGATCTAGATCAGCCCCAGCATTTT	CASSQDLDQPQHF
.	TRBJ2-1	TRBV28	TRBD2	TGTGCCAGCAGTTTCGGGACTAGCGACTACAATGAGCAGTTCTTC	CASSFGTSDYNEQFF
.	TRBJ2-7	TRBV9	.	TGTGCCAGCAGCTCGGGGAGATCGAACTACGAGCAGTACTTC	CASSSGRSNYEQYF
.	TRBJ1-2	TRBV29-1	.	TGCAGCGTATTTTCTGGGGGGAATGGTGGCTACACCTTC	CSVFSGGNGGYTF
.	TRBJ1-3	TRBV29-1	.	TGCAGCGCCATACTAGGAAACACCATATATTTT	CSAILGNTIYF
.	TRBJ1-5	TRBV19	TRBD1	TGTGCCAGTAGTGAAACAGGGGAATCTCGACAGCCCCAGCATTTT	CASSETGESRQPQHF
.	TRBJ2-3	TRBV11-3	.	TGTGCCAGCAGCTCTCTCGATAGCGGCACAGATACGCAGTATTTT	CASSSLDSGTDTQYF
.	TRBJ2-1	TRBV11-3	TRBD1	TGTGCCAGCAGCTTGGCTAACTCGGACAGGGTCTTC	CASSLANSDRVF
few	TRBJ1-1	TRBV19	.	TGTGCCAGTAGTATAATTCGGGAGATTCCAAACACTGAAGCTTTCTTT	CASSIIREIPNTEAFF
.	TRBJ1-2	TRBV5-1	.	TGCGCCAGCAGCTTGACCGGAGAGGCTAACTATGGCTACACCTTC	CASSLTGEANYGYTF
.	TRBJ2-3	TRBV3-1/TRBV3-2	.	TGTGCCAGCAGCCAAAGGGGACTCGGCACAGATACGCAGTATTTT	CASSQRGLGTDTQYF
.	TRBJ2-1	TRBV15	TRBD2	TGTGCCACCAGCAGTGGGCTTATCACTAGCGTATATTACAATGAGCAGTTCTTC	CATSSGLITSVYYNEQFF
.	TRBJ2-1	TRBV11-3	.	TGTGCCAGCAGCTTAAGGGGAAGTGAGTACAATGAGCAGTTCTTC	CASSLRGSEYNEQFF
.	TRBJ1-6	TRBV15	.	TGTGCCACCAGCAGTTATTTCCAGGGGCCGGATTCACCCCTCCACTTT	CATSSYFQGPDSPLHF
.	TRBJ2-1	TRBV12-5	.	TGTGCTAGTGGTTTCCTGCAGGGCCATGAGCAGTTCTTC	CASGFLQGHEQFF
.	TRBJ2-1	TRBV5-1	.	TGCGCCAGCAGCTCCACATTCACAGGGTCGGGGTACAATGAGCAGTTCTTC	CASSSTFTGSGYNEQFF
.	TRBJ1-4	TRBV3-1/TRBV3-2	.	TGTGCCAGCAGCCCGTTTGGGGGGTTGGGTGAAAAACTGTTTTTT	CASSPFGGLGEKLFF